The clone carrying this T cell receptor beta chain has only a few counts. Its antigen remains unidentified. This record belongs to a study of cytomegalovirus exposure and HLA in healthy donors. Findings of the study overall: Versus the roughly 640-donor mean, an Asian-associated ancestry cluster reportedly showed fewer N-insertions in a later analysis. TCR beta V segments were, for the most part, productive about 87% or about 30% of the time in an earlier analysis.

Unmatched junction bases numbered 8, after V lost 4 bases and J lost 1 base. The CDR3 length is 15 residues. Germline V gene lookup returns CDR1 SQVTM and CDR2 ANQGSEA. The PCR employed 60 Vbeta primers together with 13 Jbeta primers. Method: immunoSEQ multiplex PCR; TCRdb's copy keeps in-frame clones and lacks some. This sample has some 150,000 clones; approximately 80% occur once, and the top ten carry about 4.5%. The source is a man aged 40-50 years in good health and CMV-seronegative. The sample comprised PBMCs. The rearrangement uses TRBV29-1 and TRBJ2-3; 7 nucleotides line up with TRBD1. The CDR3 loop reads CSVAGTDQGTDTQYF. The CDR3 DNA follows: TGCAGCGTTGCCGGGACAGACCAGGGCACAGATACGCAGTATTTT.